Shown below are 21 T cell receptor beta chains from a single sample sequenced in a study of cytomegalovirus exposure and HLA in healthy donors. The PCR contained 60 Vbeta and 13 Jbeta primers. Profiled with immunoSEQ multiplex PCR; TCRdb holds only in-frame clones, not every one. This table holds 120,000 or so clones, over 60% found once. What was sequenced was PBMCs. Receptor source: a human donor in good health.

The chain has TRBV5-1 and TRBJ1-4; 7 bases map to TRBD1. CDR3 length: 14 residues. The germline V gene has CDR1 SGHRS and CDR2 YFSETQ. The ends lost 5 bases at V and 3 bases at J; junction bases unmatched: 4. This chain's CDR3 is CASSTGTANEKLFF. CDR3 nucleotide sequence: TGCGCCAGCAGTACTGGGACAGCTAATGAAAAACTGTTTTTT.

This clone came up once. This chain uses TRBV1 with TRBJ2-7; the table's TRBD2 call for D was not verified on the DNA. TRBV1 is recorded as a pseudogene. The CDR3 sequence is 15 residues long. This CDR3 reads CTSSRVTSREHEQYF. In nucleotides, the CDR3 is TGCACCAGCAGCCGCGTGACTTCCCGGGAGCACGAGCAGTACTTC.

The chain is built from TRBV4-2 and TRBJ2-4; D gene unclear. The V and J ends lost 3 bases and 0 bases respectively, with 12 bases between them. The length of the CDR3 is 16 residues. CDR1 and CDR2 from the germline V gene are LGHNA and YNFKEQ. Written as DNA, the CDR3 is TGTGCCAGCAGCCACATTGGCGGCTTAGCCAAAAACATTCAGTACTTC. This translates into CASSHIGGLAKNIQYF.

The chain carries TRBV11-2 and TRBJ1-3, with D possibly being TRBD1 (6 bases). With 8 bases removed from V and 2 bases from J, the gap between germline ends came to 10 bases. Germline assignment: CDR1 SGHAT and CDR2 FQNNGV. The CDR3 has 13 residues. CDR3 sequence reads: CASGQSTGNTIYF. In DNA, the CDR3 is TGTGCCAGCGGACAGAGCACTGGAAACACCATATATTTT.

This clone showed up just once. The chain recombines TRBV27 with TRBJ2-7; D may be TRBD2 (6 bases). Deletions cut 3 bases from V and 2 bases from J, with 14 bases between. CDR1 is MNHEY, CDR2 SMNVEV, per germline (reference sequence). This CDR3 comprises 15 residues. CDR3 DNA: TGTGCCAGCAGTTTTATCGGGGGACTTGCCTACGAGCAGTACTTC. It codes for CASSFIGGLAYEQYF.

This chain's CDR3 is CASSYRTGGNYGYTF. The CDR3 DNA reads as TGTGCCAGCAGTTATAGGACAGGGGGCAACTATGGCTACACCTTC. The chain joins TRBV6-5 to TRBJ1-2; 11 positions agree with TRBD1. The length of the CDR3 is 15 residues. Germline V lookup: CDR1 MNHEY, CDR2 SVGAGI. Trimming at V came to 3 bases and at J to 2 bases, leaving 2 bases not matched to a gene.

The chain has TRBV29-1 and TRBJ2-5, with 7 positions matching TRBD1. With 6 bases clipped from V and 5 bases from J, the junction kept 12 bases outside the gene matches. The CDR3 length is 14 residues. Germline CDR1 and CDR2: SQVTM and ANQGSEA. In nucleotides, the CDR3 is TGCAGCGTCGACAGGGAACTCCTTCGGGAGACCCAGTACTTC. Amino acid sequence: CSVDRELLRETQYF.

The rearrangement uses TRBV5-1 and TRBJ2-6; TRBD2 matches 8 bases. The CDR3 loop spans 17 amino acids. V shed 0 bases, J shed 3 bases, and the junction held 5 bases outside the gene matches. Germline V gene data show CDR1 as SGHRS and CDR2 as YFSETQ. Here the CDR3 reads CASSLAAGGDGANVLTF. The CDR3 region has the DNA TGCGCCAGCAGCTTGGCCGCGGGGGGAGATGGGGCCAACGTCCTGACTTTC.

V gene TRBV5-6 combines with J gene TRBJ1-4; D not resolved. The V and J ends lost 1 base and 5 bases respectively, with 9 bases between them. Germline V gene data show CDR1 as SGHDT and CDR2 as YYEEEE. This CDR3 is 14 amino acids long. CDR3 nucleotide sequence: TGTGCCAGCAGCTTGATGAGTGTGAATGAAAAACTGTTTTTT. It translates to CASSLMSVNEKLFF.

In this sample, this clone turned up once. The chain recombines TRBV7-6 with TRBJ2-5; TRBD1 agrees at 7 bases. Germline V gene data show CDR1 as SGHVS and CDR2 as FNYEAQ. This CDR3 region has 17 residues. With V trimmed by 4 bases and J by 3 bases, 14 bases remained unmatched. The CDR3 bases are TGTGCCAGCAGCTCACTGCTCTCCGGGACAGATGAAGAGACCCAGTACTTC. Residues: CASSSLLSGTDEETQYF. The full variable domain, rest sourced from reference TRBV7-6 and TRBJ2-5, is GAGVSQSPRYKVTKRGQDVALRCDPISGHVSLYWYRQALGQGPEFLTYFNYEAQQDKSGLPNDRFSAERPEGSISTLTIQRTEQRDSAMYRCASSSLLSGTDEETQYFGPGTRLLVL.

In this sample, this clone turned up a few times. The rearrangement links TRBV6-6 to TRBJ1-1; D is unclear. Germline-derived CDR1 and CDR2 are MNHNY and SVGAGI (reference sequence). The length of the CDR3 is 11 residues. Trimming left V 4 bases short and J 3 bases short, with 3 bases between. The CDR3 is CASSSDTEAFF. CDR3 nucleotide sequence: TGTGCCAGCAGTTCCGACACTGAAGCTTTCTTT.

This chain joins TRBV5-8 and TRBJ2-1; 8 bases are a match to TRBD2. After removal of 1 base from V and 6 bases from J, the junction contained 6 bases not matched to a gene. The CDR3 contains 15 residues. The germline CDR1 and CDR2 sequences are SGHTS and YDEGEE. The CDR3 loop reads CASSLMASGLNEQFF. The CDR3 coding sequence is TGTGCCAGCAGCTTGATGGCTAGCGGGCTCAATGAGCAGTTCTTC.

The J gene is TRBJ2-7, the V gene TRBV2, with 10 bases matching TRBD1. V gave up 3 bases and J gave up 2 bases; unmatched junction bases: 13. The CDR3 has 18 residues. Germline V gene lookup returns CDR1 SNHLY and CDR2 FYNNEI. CDR3 loop: CASSDAVLSGTGAYEQYF. CDR3 DNA sequence: TGTGCCAGCAGTGATGCAGTTTTATCAGGGACAGGGGCCTACGAGCAGTACTTC.

The J gene is TRBJ2-1, the V gene TRBV9, with D tentatively TRBD2 (5 bases). V lost 3 bases and J 8 bases, leaving 18 bases between the germline ends. Germline lookup yields CDR1 SGDLS and CDR2 YYNGEE. The CDR3 length is 15 residues. CDR3 nucleotides: TGTGCCAGCAGCGCCTTACCTGGGAGCTGGGATGAGCAGTTCTTC. Protein sequence: CASSALPGSWDEQFF. The full variable domain, with the rest looked up from reference TRBV9 and TRBJ2-1, is DSGVTQTPKHLITATGQRVTLRCSPRSGDLSVYWYQQSLDQGLQFLIQYYNGEERAKGNILERFSAQQFPDLHSELNLSSLELGDSALYFCASSALPGSWDEQFFGPGTRLTVL.

This clone was detected a few times. The chain employs TRBV10-3 and TRBJ1-1; perhaps TRBD1 as D (5 bases). The CDR3 is 12 residues long. V lost 6 bases, J lost 10 bases, and 15 bases lay in between. Germline values: CDR1 ENHRY, CDR2 SYGVKD. DNA for the CDR3: TGTGCCATCAGACAGGCCCCTGGTAGAGCTTTCTTT. Its protein is CAIRQAPGRAFF.

V is TRBV5-6 and J is TRBJ1-3; D uncertain. The germline CDR1 and CDR2 sequences are SGHDT and YYEEEE. V shed 1 base and J shed 4 bases, with 9 bases lying between them. This CDR3 contains 14 residues. The CDR3 DNA reads TGTGCCAGCAGCTTGTCAGGCAGAGGAAACACCATATATTTT. Its protein is CASSLSGRGNTIYF.

The CDR3 loop reads CASRPPRSEQFF. DNA for the CDR3: TGTGCCAGTAGACCCCCACGGAGTGAGCAGTTCTTC. V is TRBV19 and J is TRBJ2-1; D uncertain. The CDR3 runs to 12 residues. Trimming removed 6 bases at V and 9 bases at J, with 12 bases between. From germline, CDR1 is LNHDA and CDR2 SQIVND (reference sequence).

The chain has TRBV4-2 and TRBJ1-1; D remains ambiguous. CDR3 length: 15 residues. V was shortened by 3 bases and J by 4 bases, with 15 bases between the two germline ends. The germline V gene encodes CDR1 LGHNA and CDR2 YNFKEQ. This chain's CDR3 is CASSQETLVATEAFF. The CDR3 DNA is TGTGCCAGCAGCCAGGAAACCCTAGTAGCCACTGAAGCTTTCTTT.

The chain recombines TRBV10-2 with TRBJ1-1; 7 bases are shared with TRBD1. The germline V gene has CDR1 WSHSY and CDR2 SAAADI. Trimming cost V 6 bases and J 7 bases; bases outside gene matches: 8. The CDR3 loop spans 13 amino acids. CDR3 bases: TGCGCCAGCAGCCCCACAGGGGCTGGTGAAGCTTTCTTT. It yields the protein CASSPTGAGEAFF.

The V gene is TRBV5-4, the J gene TRBJ1-4, with D perhaps TRBD1 (6 bases). The germline V gene has CDR1 SGHNT and CDR2 YYREEE (reference sequence). This CDR3 spans 15 amino acids. The V gene lost 2 bases and the J gene lost 3 bases, with 11 bases spanning the gap. The CDR3 nucleotides are TGTGCCAGCAGCTTCGGGGGGGGCCCTAATGAAAAACTGTTTTTT. Residues: CASSFGGGPNEKLFF.

CDR3 residues: CASSPLNYGYTF. In nucleotides, the CDR3 is TGTGCCAGCAGCCCCCTAAACTATGGCTACACCTTC. The chain carries TRBV9 and TRBJ1-2; D gene uncertain. Germline V gene lookup returns CDR1 SGDLS and CDR2 YYNGEE. V was trimmed by 4 bases and J by 2 bases, leaving 6 bases between them. The CDR3 spans 12 residues.